The TCR beta chain described here comes from a study of siplizumab effects on memory and regulatory T cells (dated by TCRdb to the late 2010s). About the study as a whole: The study looked at the effect of siplizumab, an anti-CD2 antibody, on alloreactive T-cell subsets in allogeneic mixed lymphocyte reactions made from human PBMCs.

Turning to this clone: Its antigen remains undetermined. Per-nucleotide qualities are absent, and no much larger clonotype sits a single base away.

Libraries were prepared through the immunoSEQ multiplex PCR assay. The deep sequencing platform assayed about 10^5 TCR templates per sample. Genomic DNA extracted from sorted T cells was used for TCRbeta CDR3 sequencing. As for how the authors treated the data: The R programming language was used for clonal analysis of the TCRbeta CDR3 data. Comparing unstimulated samples against CFSE-low samples taken after the reaction was how alloreactive CD4+ and CD8+ clones were defined. Regulatory or non-regulatory origin of alloreactive CD4+ clones was assigned by matching sequences to the sorted unstimulated Treg and non-Treg repertoires. Here the immuneACCESS table is served through TCRdb, limited to in-frame sequences with V and J called. Missing clones are a known gap in these copies; in checked studies unresolved V genes cover under half, and the rest lacks a known reason. That table is the source of V, J and clone size, and D and trimming were worked out from the DNA. The sample profile shows around 100,000 clones; about 95% of them were found once. The top ten hold approximately 1.5% of the sample.

Sorted unstimulated T cells and proliferating T cells recovered from mixed lymphocyte reactions were subjected to TCRbeta CDR3 sequencing. Fresh whole blood from approximately ten HLA-typed healthy donors was used to isolate PBMCs. Unstimulated CD4+ non-regulatory T cells were FACS-sorted to map the origin of alloreactive clones. Overall study results and their limits: Of the alloreactive CD4+ clones that could be mapped, the Treg-derived share averaged about 67% with siplizumab compared with roughly 27% in control reactions. Because sequences below about 10^-5 frequency were poorly captured, only a minor fraction of alloreactive clones could be mapped to unstimulated subsets. About 75-96% of proliferating CD4+ or CD8+ clones could not be given a naive or memory phenotype. Compared with memory T cells, unstimulated naive T cells appeared more diverse, and naive cells seemed to make a substantial contribution to the alloresponse. Siplizumab significantly reduced the cumulative frequency of alloreactive sequences traceable to unstimulated CD4+ memory T cells. Whether proliferating Tregs from siplizumab cultures actually had suppressive function was not functionally confirmed.

Per the germline V gene, SGHTA is the CDR1 and FQGNSA is the CDR2. Relative to germline, V is missing 2 bases and J is missing 1 base, with 3 bases of the junction outside any gene match. The CDR3 runs 15 amino acids, cysteine and phenylalanine included. The retained sequence is limited to the CDR3, 45 bases, with the frame set at the first base. Sequencing input: non-Treg CD4+ T cells sorted from blood. The cell subset or site label for this specimen denotes: FACS-sorted unstimulated CD4+ non-regulatory T cells. The TCR comes from a human donor in good health. Recombination joined TRBV7-2 with TRBJ1-2; 8 central bases correspond to TRBD1. Here the CDR3 is given as CASSLSGQGNYGYTF. The DNA is TGTGCCAGCAGCTTAAGTGGACAGGGTAACTATGGCTACACCTTC. The entire variable domain, with the stretches around the CDR3 drawn from the reference TRBV7-2 and TRBJ1-2 proteins, is GAGVSQSPSNKVTEKGKDVELRCDPISGHTALYWYRQSLGQGLEFLIYFQGNSAPDKSGLPSDRFSAERTGGSVSTLTIQRTQQEDSAVYLCASSLSGQGNYGYTFGSGTRLTVV.